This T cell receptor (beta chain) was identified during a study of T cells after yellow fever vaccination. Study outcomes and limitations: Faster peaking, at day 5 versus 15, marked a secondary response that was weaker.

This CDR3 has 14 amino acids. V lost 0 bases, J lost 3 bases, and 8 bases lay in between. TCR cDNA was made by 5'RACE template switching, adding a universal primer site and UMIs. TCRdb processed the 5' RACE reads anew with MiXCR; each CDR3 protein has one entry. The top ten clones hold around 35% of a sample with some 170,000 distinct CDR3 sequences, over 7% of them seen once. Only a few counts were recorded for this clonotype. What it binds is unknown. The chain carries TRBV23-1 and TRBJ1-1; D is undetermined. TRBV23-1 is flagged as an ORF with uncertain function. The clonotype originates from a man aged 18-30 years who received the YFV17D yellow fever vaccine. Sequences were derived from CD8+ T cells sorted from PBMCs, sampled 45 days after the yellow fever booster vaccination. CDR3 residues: CASSQSRQYTEAFF. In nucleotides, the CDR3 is TGCGCCAGCAGTCAATCCCGACAATACACTGAAGCTTTCTTT.